These 26 T cell receptor beta chains share one sample of origin, sequenced in a study of T cell responses to AZD1222 COVID-19 vaccine. Sequencing was performed with immunoSEQ multiplex PCR; in TCRdb, only in-frame clones are kept and a portion is missing. Here the sample spans about 140,000 clones, 80% to 90% being singletons. The source material was peripheral blood, sampled on day 0 of AZD1222 vaccination. The receptor source for this set is an adult in good health.

As to this clone: The sample holds other DNA sequences that translate to the same CDR3. V gene TRBV7-9 combines with J gene TRBJ1-1, with 7 positions matching TRBD1. The J segment lost 5 bases and the V segment lost 2 bases, leaving 8 bases of the junction unmatched. Germline CDR1 SEHNR, CDR2 FQNEAQ (reference sequence). The CDR3 has 15 amino acids. CDR3 residues: CASSLPTGVGTEAFF. CDR3 DNA sequence: TGTGCCAGCAGCTTACCAACAGGGGTGGGGACTGAAGCTTTCTTT.

This chain uses TRBV7-8 with TRBJ1-5; 7 positions agree with TRBD1. The CDR3 extends over 17 amino acids. The V segment lost 1 base and the J segment 4 bases; nucleotides outside the gene matches: 10. Per germline, CDR1 SGHVS and CDR2 FQNEAQ. The CDR3 here is CASSLGRQGLLNQPQHF. The CDR3 DNA reads as TGTGCCAGCAGCTTAGGGAGACAGGGACTCCTAAATCAGCCCCAGCATTTT.

This chain uses TRBV6-2 or TRBV6-3 with TRBJ1-4; D may be TRBD1 (6 bases). CDR3 length equals 15 residues. Trimming removed 5 bases from V and 8 bases from J, with 18 bases in between. Looked up from germline, CDR1 is MNHEY and CDR2 is SVGEGT. CDR3 DNA: TGTGCCAGCAGTCCACAGGGAAGAGGGCGCGAAAAACTGTTTTTT. Its protein is CASSPQGRGREKLFF.

CDR3: CASSPGGRETQYF. Here the CDR3 DNA reads TGTGCCAGCAGCCCAGGAGGGAGAGAGACCCAGTACTTC. The chain recombines TRBV7-9 with TRBJ2-5; TRBD2 might be the D (6 bases). Germline CDR1 is SEHNR and CDR2 is FQNEAQ (reference sequence). V was shortened by 5 bases and J by 4 bases, with 11 bases between the two germline ends. CDR3 length: 13 residues.

The chain has TRBV29-1 and TRBJ2-3; 9 nucleotides align to TRBD1. The CDR3 length is 16 residues. Looked up from germline, CDR1 is SQVTM and CDR2 is ANQGSEA. V was clipped by 4 bases and J by 0 bases; unmatched bases: 8. Here the CDR3 DNA reads TGCAGCGTTGTAACAGGGGGCGGGAAAAGCACAGATACGCAGTATTTT. This translates into CSVVTGGGKSTDTQYF.

The chain recombines TRBV19 with TRBJ1-1, with D perhaps matching TRBD1 (5 bases). The germline V gene has CDR1 LNHDA and CDR2 SQIVND (reference sequence). The CDR3 is 14 residues long. Trimming removed 8 bases from V and 2 bases from J, with 15 bases in between. CDR3 loop: CASVQVWGNTEAFF. The CDR3 region has the DNA TGTGCCAGTGTACAGGTGTGGGGTAACACTGAAGCTTTCTTT.

The chain is built from TRBV27 and TRBJ1-5, with D unclear. Germline values: CDR1 MNHEY, CDR2 SMNVEV (reference sequence). The V gene lost 4 bases and the J gene lost 3 bases, with 10 bases spanning the gap. The CDR3 consists of 14 residues. CDR3 amino acids: CASSSLGNNQPQHF. The CDR3 coding sequence is TGTGCCAGCAGTTCTCTGGGTAACAATCAGCCCCAGCATTTT.

The count of this clone is one. J is TRBJ1-4 and V is TRBV14; TRBD1 might be the D (6 bases). CDR1 and CDR2 from the germline V gene are SGHDN and FVKESK. V gave up 2 bases and J gave up 7 bases, with 17 bases separating them. The CDR3 is 16 residues long. CDR3 coding DNA: TGTGCCAGCAGCCAACCGACAGGAAGGCCTAGTGAAAAACTGTTTTTT. Translated: CASSQPTGRPSEKLFF.

V gene TRBV27 combines with J gene TRBJ2-7; 8 bases line up with TRBD2. The ends lost 1 base at V and 5 bases at J; junction bases unmatched: 10. In germline, CDR1 is MNHEY, CDR2 SMNVEV (reference sequence). The CDR3 has 16 residues. This CDR3 reads CASSLFWSAGGNEQYF. The DNA for the CDR3 is TGTGCCAGCAGTTTATTCTGGAGCGCGGGAGGCAACGAGCAGTACTTC.

This chain links TRBV27 with TRBJ2-7; D gene unclear. Between the trimmed V and J ends, which lost 6 bases and 2 bases, there was a span of 17 bases. The CDR3 sequence is 15 residues long. Per germline, CDR1 MNHEY and CDR2 SMNVEV (reference sequence). In DNA form, the CDR3 reads TGTGCCAGCAGCAAGGACGGAGTCTATCCCTACGAGCAGTACTTC. Its translation is CASSKDGVYPYEQYF.

The chain joins TRBV7-2 to TRBJ2-2; D ambiguous. The CDR3 loop spans 13 amino acids. Trimming left V 0 bases short and J 3 bases short, with 2 bases between. Germline V lookup: CDR1 SGHTA, CDR2 FQGNSA. The DNA for the CDR3 is TGTGCCAGCAGCTTAGCGTACACCGGGGAGCTGTTTTTT. Its translation is CASSLAYTGELFF.

To note about this clone: At one end the junction does not follow the germline gene, possibly because of a read error. V gene TRBV11-3 combines with J gene TRBJ2-7; D is possibly TRBD2 (5 bases). The V gene's germline CDR1 is SGHNT and CDR2 YENEEA. The CDR3 runs to 14 residues. The CDR3, as DNA: TGTGCCAGCAGCTTAGATCCTTCCGGGATCCCTACCCACTTC. This translates into CASSLDPSGIPTHF.

In its sample, this clone was seen a few times. The chain couples TRBV6-2 or TRBV6-3 to TRBJ1-5; D ambiguous. Trimming pared 2 bases from V and 2 bases from J, leaving 4 bases between. The CDR3 loop spans 13 amino acids. Per the germline V gene, CDR1 is MNHEY and CDR2 is SVGEGT. The DNA of the CDR3 is TGTGCCAGCAGTTACACGCGCAATCAGCCCCAGCATTTT. Translation: CASSYTRNQPQHF.

This clone was observed a single time. The genes are TRBV7-8 and TRBJ2-4; D is perhaps TRBD2 (6 bases). The CDR3 is 13 amino acids. The germline gives CDR1 SGHVS, CDR2 FQNEAQ. V was pared by 2 bases and J by 7 bases, with 9 bases between. CDR3 nucleotides: TGTGCCAGCAGCTTAAGAGCGGGCAACATTCAGTACTTC. It translates to CASSLRAGNIQYF.

The sample holds a few counts of this clone. The chain recombines TRBV7-6 with TRBJ1-3; D is perhaps TRBD1 (5 bases). Trimming stripped 2 bases from V and 0 bases from J, with 8 bases between. Germline CDR1 SGHVS, CDR2 FNYEAQ. This CDR3 is 15 amino acids long. The CDR3 loop reads CASSLTGNSGNTIYF. The CDR3 coding sequence is TGTGCCAGCAGCTTAACAGGCAACTCTGGAAACACCATATATTTT.

DNA for the CDR3: TGCAGCGTTGTGGGGGGCAGGGGACAAACCTACGAGCAGTACTTC. As protein: CSVVGGRGQTYEQYF. The rearrangement links TRBV29-1 to TRBJ2-7; D possibly uses TRBD1 or TRBD2 (6 bases each). From germline, CDR1 is SQVTM and CDR2 ANQGSEA. This CDR3 comprises 15 residues. The V end was cut by 4 bases, the J end by 2 bases, with 18 bases between.

V and J are TRBV6-1 and TRBJ2-7, with D maybe TRBD2 (6 bases). With 3 bases removed from V and 3 bases from J, the gap between germline ends came to 9 bases. Looked up from germline, CDR1 is MNHNS and CDR2 is SASEGT. The CDR3 consists of 13 residues. The CDR3: CASSDPGGYEQYF. As DNA, the CDR3 is TGTGCCAGCAGTGATCCCGGGGGCTACGAGCAGTACTTC.

On this clone: Other DNA sequences in the sample encode the same CDR3. V and J are TRBV30 and TRBJ1-2, with 8 bases fitting TRBD1. Germline V CDR1 and CDR2: GTSNPN, SVGIG (reference sequence). Trimming removed 1 base from V and 8 bases from J; junction bases left unmatched: 0. The CDR3 length is 11 residues. CDR3 sequence: CAWSDRGGYTF. The CDR3 DNA is TGTGCCTGGAGTGACAGGGGGGGCTACACCTTC.

The V and J genes are TRBV19 and TRBJ2-3; 8 bases are shared with TRBD1. Per the germline V gene, CDR1 is LNHDA and CDR2 is SQIVND (reference sequence). This CDR3 has 17 residues. Losses at the gene ends were 5 bases for V and 0 bases for J; bases not matched to a gene: 10. The CDR3 loop reads CASSLRQGTFSTDTQYF. In DNA, the CDR3 is TGTGCCAGTAGTTTAAGACAGGGGACCTTCAGCACAGATACGCAGTATTTT. The whole variable domain, remainder taken from reference TRBV19 and TRBJ2-3, is DGGITQSPKYLFRKEGQNVTLSCEQNLNHDAMYWYRQDPGQGLRLIYYSQIVNDFQKGDIAEGYSVSREKKESFPLTVTSAQKNPTAFYLCASSLRQGTFSTDTQYFGPGTRLTVL.

This chain uses TRBV6-1 with TRBJ2-2; D gene uncertain. V was shortened by 2 bases and J by 0 bases, with 10 bases between the two germline ends. Germline CDR1 reads MNHNS; CDR2 reads SASEGT. The CDR3 length is 16 residues. The CDR3 loop is CASSERSRANTGELFF. DNA for the CDR3: TGTGCCAGCAGTGAAAGATCCCGAGCGAACACCGGGGAGCTGTTTTTT.

The chain joins TRBV28 to TRBJ2-7; no clear D. The V gene lost 3 bases and the J gene lost 2 bases, with 8 bases spanning the gap. Germline CDR1 is MDHEN and CDR2 is SYDVKM. The CDR3 runs 13 residues. The CDR3: CASSLAKAYEQYF. CDR3 coding DNA: TGTGCCAGCAGTTTGGCCAAGGCCTACGAGCAGTACTTC. The full variable domain, rest sourced from reference TRBV28 and TRBJ2-7, is DVKVTQSSRYLVKRTGEKVFLECVQDMDHENMFWYRQDPGLGLRLIYFSYDVKMKEKGDIPEGYSVSREKKERFSLILESASTNQTSMYLCASSLAKAYEQYFGPGTRLTVT.

The V and J genes are TRBV18 and TRBJ2-7; 10 bases align to TRBD2. Per germline, CDR1 KGHSH and CDR2 LQKENI. Losses at the gene ends were 2 bases for V and 4 bases for J; bases not matched to a gene: 8. The CDR3 is 16 residues long. For the CDR3, the DNA is TGTGCCAGCTCACCATACAGGACTAGCGGCTTTTACGAGCAGTACTTC. Translating gives CASSPYRTSGFYEQYF.

The chain recombines TRBV19 with TRBJ2-1, with 10 bases that match TRBD2. The junction had 15 bases not matched to a gene; V was cut back by 2 bases and J by 5 bases. This CDR3 spans 19 amino acids. CDR1 and CDR2 from the germline V gene are LNHDA and SQIVND (reference sequence). The CDR3 reads CASSIFPVLAGFWHNEQFF. The CDR3 nucleotides are TGTGCCAGTAGTATATTCCCGGTACTAGCGGGGTTCTGGCACAATGAGCAGTTCTTC.

The chain uses TRBV25-1 and TRBJ2-7, with a weak D call TRBD1 (6 bases). The CDR3 covers 14 residues. CDR1 and CDR2 from the germline V gene are MGHDK and SYGVNS. Trimming took 3 bases from V and 2 from J, leaving 11 bases between them. Here the CDR3 reads CASSDWDITYEQYF. CDR3 in DNA: TGTGCCAGCAGTGATTGGGACATAACCTACGAGCAGTACTTC.

V and J are TRBV9 and TRBJ1-1; D is uncertain. The CDR3 extends over 14 amino acids. V was cut by 4 bases and J by 0 bases, with 10 bases left in between. The V gene's germline CDR1 is SGDLS and CDR2 YYNGEE. The CDR3: CASSNSSMNTEAFF. The CDR3 DNA is TGTGCCAGCAGCAACAGCTCCATGAACACTGAAGCTTTCTTT.

The chain is built from TRBV24-1 and TRBJ2-1; D ambiguous. Germline loops: CDR1 KGHDR, CDR2 SFDVKD. The CDR3 runs 16 residues. Trimming removed 4 bases at V and 0 bases at J, with 12 bases between. The CDR3 protein is CATSDPGMSSYNEQFF. DNA for the CDR3: TGTGCCACCAGTGACCCTGGGATGAGCTCCTACAATGAGCAGTTCTTC.